Shown below are 20 T cell receptor beta chains from a single sample sequenced in a study of blood T cell repertoires in COVID-19 (dated by TCRdb to the early 2020s). The method behind the library was the immunoSEQ multiplex PCR assay. The table comes from immuneACCESS by way of TCRdb, which keeps in-frame sequences with V and J called. Part of the clones is missing from these tables; in studies checked, under half for an unresolved V gene and the rest for unknown reasons. The sample table records just over 650,000 clones; around 89% of these occur just once. The ten largest clones add up to around 0.3% of the sample. Sequencing was carried out using peripheral blood. These receptors were obtained from a woman aged 18 to 35 with acute or convalescent COVID-19.

The gene calls are TRBV6-4 and TRBJ2-3; TRBD2 might be the D (6 bases). Germline-derived CDR1 and CDR2 are MRHNA and SNTAGT. The CDR3 runs to 15 residues. The V end was cut by 4 bases, the J end by 0 bases, with 11 bases between. CDR3: CASSGTGTSTDTQYF. The CDR3 coding sequence is TGTGCCAGCAGTGGAACCGGGACTAGCACAGATACGCAGTATTTT.

The chain is built from TRBV7-9 and TRBJ2-7, with D possibly being TRBD2 (6 bases). Germline V lookup: CDR1 SEHNR, CDR2 FQNEAQ (reference sequence). The V end was cut by 4 bases, the J end by 0 bases, with 13 bases between. The CDR3 extends over 15 amino acids. The CDR3 DNA reads TGTGCCAGCAGCTCCCCAGCGGGCGGCTCCTACGAGCAGTACTTC. Its translation: CASSSPAGGSYEQYF.

This clone appeared a few times. The rearrangement joins TRBV6-2 or TRBV6-3 to TRBJ2-2; 9 nucleotides match TRBD1. The trim removed 5 bases at V and 9 bases at J, leaving 10 bases unmatched. Looked up from germline, CDR1 is MNHEY and CDR2 is SVGEGT. The CDR3 length is 15 residues. DNA for the CDR3: TGTGCCAGCAGTGATCCGGGACAGGGAAGACGGGAGCTGTTTTTT. It yields the protein CASSDPGQGRRELFF.

The genes are TRBV3-1 (or the pseudogene TRBV3-2) and TRBJ2-7; D is uncertain. Germline V gene lookup returns CDR1 LGHDT and CDR2 YNNKEL (reference sequence). The CDR3 length is 11 residues. Trimming pared 4 bases from V and 7 bases from J, leaving 8 bases between. DNA for the CDR3: TGTGCCAGCAGCCTAAGCAGGGAGCAGTACTTC. It translates to CASSLSREQYF.

This rearrangement joins TRBV11-2 to TRBJ1-2; D ambiguous. CDR3 size: 16 residues. V was clipped by 4 bases and J by 0 bases, with 15 bases between them. The germline V gene has CDR1 SGHAT and CDR2 FQNNGV. The CDR3 DNA follows: TGTGCCAGCAGCTCGGTTCGTGGCACTACTAACTATGGCTACACCTTC. Residues: CASSSVRGTTNYGYTF.

This clone was seen only a few times. The chain joins TRBV29-1 to TRBJ1-1; D not certain. The V gene's germline CDR1 is SQVTM and CDR2 ANQGSEA. The V end was cut by 5 bases, the J end by 9 bases, with 13 bases between. The CDR3 consists of 11 residues. CDR3 sequence (DNA): TGCAGCGTTACGCCCGGAGGTCAAGCTTTCTTT. This translates into CSVTPGGQAFF.

V and J are TRBV28 and TRBJ2-4; TRBD2 is a possible D gene (5 bases). This CDR3 has 16 residues. V lost 7 bases to trimming and J lost 1 base, with 17 bases between them. CDR1 and CDR2 from the germline V gene are MDHEN and SYDVKM. The CDR3 DNA reads TGTGCCAGCACCGCCCTCGGGGTGGTCGCCAAAAACATTCAGTACTTC. Its protein product is CASTALGVVAKNIQYF.

This chain links TRBV19 with TRBJ1-1, with a possible D match to TRBD1 (5 bases). Germline lookup yields CDR1 LNHDA and CDR2 SQIVND (reference sequence). The CDR3 has 13 residues. Trimming stripped 7 bases from V and 4 bases from J, with 13 bases between. The CDR3 here is CASKSRVSTEAFF. CDR3 nucleotides: TGTGCCAGTAAGTCCAGGGTGTCCACTGAAGCTTTCTTT.

This chain joins TRBV19 and TRBJ1-5; D not certain. CDR1 is LNHDA and CDR2 is SQIVND in the germline V gene (reference sequence). The length of the CDR3 is 15 residues. Trimming shortened V by 4 bases and J by 2 bases, and 12 bases separated the two germline ends. This CDR3 is CASSTEGVGNQPQHF. CDR3 coding DNA: TGTGCCAGTAGTACCGAGGGAGTGGGCAATCAGCCCCAGCATTTT.

The rearrangement links TRBV29-1 to TRBJ1-1; 7 bases line up with TRBD1. In germline, CDR1 is SQVTM, CDR2 ANQGSEA. This CDR3 is 13 amino acids long. V dropped 5 bases and J dropped 5; count of bases not matched to a gene: 8. The DNA for the CDR3 is TGCAGCGTTCTCGGAGGGGGCGAGACTGAAGCTTTCTTT. It translates to CSVLGGGETEAFF.

The chain recombines TRBV9 with TRBJ2-1; 8 nucleotides line up with TRBD2. The V segment lost 0 bases and the J segment 7 bases; nucleotides outside the gene matches: 6. In germline, CDR1 is SGDLS, CDR2 YYNGEE. The CDR3 contains 15 residues. This chain's CDR3 is CASSVDGGASNEQFF. CDR3 coding DNA: TGTGCCAGCAGCGTAGACGGGGGGGCCAGTAATGAGCAGTTCTTC.

The rearrangement uses TRBV25-1 and TRBJ1-2, with 7 nucleotides matching TRBD1. Germline V CDR1 and CDR2: MGHDK, SYGVNS. V shed 1 base and J 7 bases; nucleotides not matched to a gene: 6. The CDR3 runs to 14 residues. The CDR3 sequence: CASSESGPGGGYTF. The CDR3 DNA is TGTGCCAGCAGTGAATCAGGGCCAGGGGGTGGCTACACCTTC.

This clone has only one observation. The chain recombines TRBV9 with TRBJ2-3; TRBD2 matches at 9 bases. CDR3 length equals 15 residues. The ends lost 0 bases at V and 7 bases at J; junction bases unmatched: 6. The germline V gene has CDR1 SGDLS and CDR2 YYNGEE. DNA for the CDR3: TGTGCCAGCAGCGTAGAGGCGGGGGGGCGTAATACGCAGTATTTT. Protein sequence: CASSVEAGGRNTQYF.

V usage is TRBV6-5 and J usage is TRBJ1-1, with TRBD1 identical over 9 bases. The J segment lost 5 bases and the V segment lost 6 bases, leaving 7 bases of the junction unmatched. Germline lookup yields CDR1 MNHEY and CDR2 SVGAGI. This CDR3 contains 14 residues. CDR3 nucleotides: TGTGCCAGCAGACCCGACAGGGGGAGGACTGAAGCTTTCTTT. Its translation is CASRPDRGRTEAFF.

In its sample, this clone was seen a few times. The chain couples TRBV2 to TRBJ1-2, with 7 bases fitting TRBD1. Trimming took 6 bases from V and 8 from J; bases not matched to a gene: 9. This CDR3 region has 13 residues. The germline gives CDR1 SNHLY, CDR2 FYNNEI. In DNA form, the CDR3 reads TGTGCCAGCAGAAACAACAGGGGAGGAGGCTACACCTTC. This gives the protein CASRNNRGGGYTF.

The chain is built from TRBV27 and TRBJ2-2, with 9 positions matching TRBD1. Trimming removed 2 bases from V and 3 bases from J; junction bases left unmatched: 7. The CDR3 contains 17 residues. CDR1 is MNHEY, CDR2 SMNVEV, per germline (reference sequence). CDR3: CASSLRFGQGYTGELFF. CDR3 bases: TGTGCCAGCAGTTTAAGGTTCGGACAGGGGTACACCGGGGAGCTGTTTTTT.

The DNA of the CDR3 is TGTGCCAGCAGCCTTAGCGGAAGTTCCTACAATGAGCAGTTCTTC. Translation: CASSLSGSSYNEQFF. V is TRBV7-2 and J is TRBJ2-1; D may be TRBD2 (6 bases). Trimming shortened V by 5 bases and J by 1 base, and 12 bases separated the two germline ends. CDR3 length equals 15 residues. The germline CDR1 and CDR2 sequences are SGHTA and FQGNSA.

The chain employs TRBV18 and TRBJ1-5; maybe TRBD1 (5 bases). The germline gives CDR1 KGHSH, CDR2 LQKENI. Trimming stripped 0 bases from V and 5 bases from J, with 11 bases between. This CDR3 has 15 amino acids. For the CDR3, the DNA is TGTGCCAGCTCACCACCTGGGCAGGGCGATCAGCCCCAGCATTTT. Its protein is CASSPPGQGDQPQHF.

This chain links TRBV5-1 with TRBJ2-2; D is unclear. The CDR3 loop spans 14 amino acids. Trimming removed 0 bases from V and 5 bases from J, with 8 bases in between. Germline V gene data show CDR1 as SGHRS and CDR2 as YFSETQ. The CDR3 sequence is CASSLGSDTGELFF. The CDR3 DNA is TGCGCCAGCAGCTTGGGGAGTGATACCGGGGAGCTGTTTTTT.

The genes are TRBV9 and TRBJ1-2; D might be TRBD1 (5 bases). The V and J ends lost 4 bases and 6 bases respectively, with 19 bases between them. This CDR3 comprises 15 residues. Germline V gene lookup returns CDR1 SGDLS and CDR2 YYNGEE. CDR3 loop: CASSTRPVGGDGYTF. In nucleotides, the CDR3 is TGTGCCAGCAGCACCCGACCCGTGGGAGGGGATGGCTACACCTTC.